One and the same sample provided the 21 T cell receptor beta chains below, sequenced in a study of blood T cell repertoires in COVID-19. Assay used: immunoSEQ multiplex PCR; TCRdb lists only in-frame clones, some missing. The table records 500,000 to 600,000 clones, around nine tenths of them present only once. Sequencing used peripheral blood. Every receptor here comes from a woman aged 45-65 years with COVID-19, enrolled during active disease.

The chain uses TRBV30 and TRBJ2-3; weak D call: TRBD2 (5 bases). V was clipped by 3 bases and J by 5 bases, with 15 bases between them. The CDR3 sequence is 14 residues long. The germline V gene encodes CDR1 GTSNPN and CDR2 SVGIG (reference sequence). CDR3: CAWRRGAGEDTQYF. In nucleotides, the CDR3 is TGTGCCTGGAGACGGGGTGCGGGTGAAGATACGCAGTATTTT.

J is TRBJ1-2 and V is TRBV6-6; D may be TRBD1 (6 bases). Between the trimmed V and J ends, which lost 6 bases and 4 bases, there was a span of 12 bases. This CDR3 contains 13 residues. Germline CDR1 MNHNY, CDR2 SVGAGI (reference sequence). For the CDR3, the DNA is TGTGCCAGCAGGCCCCGGACAGCCTATGGCTACACCTTC. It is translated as CASRPRTAYGYTF.

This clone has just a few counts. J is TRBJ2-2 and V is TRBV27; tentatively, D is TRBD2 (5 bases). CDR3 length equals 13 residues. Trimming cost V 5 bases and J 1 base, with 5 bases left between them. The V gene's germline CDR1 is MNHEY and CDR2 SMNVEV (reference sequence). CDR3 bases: TGTGCCAGCAGTCGGGGGAACACCGGGGAGCTGTTTTTT. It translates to CASSRGNTGELFF.

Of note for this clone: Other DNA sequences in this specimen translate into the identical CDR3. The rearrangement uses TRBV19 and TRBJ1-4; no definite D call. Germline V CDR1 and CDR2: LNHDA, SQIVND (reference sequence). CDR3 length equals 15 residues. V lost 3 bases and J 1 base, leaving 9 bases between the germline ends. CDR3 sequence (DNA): TGTGCCAGTAGTATTTCGGGATTAACTAATGAAAAACTGTTTTTT. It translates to CASSISGLTNEKLFF.

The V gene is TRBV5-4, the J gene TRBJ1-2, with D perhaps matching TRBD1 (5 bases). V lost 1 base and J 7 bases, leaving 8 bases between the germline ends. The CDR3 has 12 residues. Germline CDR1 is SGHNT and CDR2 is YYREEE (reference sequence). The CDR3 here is CASSLQGSGYTF. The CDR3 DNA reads TGTGCCAGCAGCTTGCAGGGCTCTGGCTACACCTTC.

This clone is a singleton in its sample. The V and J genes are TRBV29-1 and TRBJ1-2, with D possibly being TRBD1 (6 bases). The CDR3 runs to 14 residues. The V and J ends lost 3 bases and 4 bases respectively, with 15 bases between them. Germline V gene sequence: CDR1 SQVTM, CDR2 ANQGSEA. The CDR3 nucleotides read TGCAGCGTTGATAGGTGGGCAGGGGCCTATGGCTACACCTTC. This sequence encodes CSVDRWAGAYGYTF.

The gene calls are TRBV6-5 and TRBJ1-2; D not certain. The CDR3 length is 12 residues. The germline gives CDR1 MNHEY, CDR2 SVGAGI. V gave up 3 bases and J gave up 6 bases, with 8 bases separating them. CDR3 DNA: TGTGCCAGCAGTTATGTCGGAGATGGCTACACCTTC. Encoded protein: CASSYVGDGYTF.

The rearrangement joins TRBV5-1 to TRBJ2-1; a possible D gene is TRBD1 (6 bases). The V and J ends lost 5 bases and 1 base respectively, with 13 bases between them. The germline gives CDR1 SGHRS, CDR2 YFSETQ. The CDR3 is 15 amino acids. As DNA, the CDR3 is TGCGCCAGCAGTACAGGACAGAGTTCCTACAATGAGCAGTTCTTC. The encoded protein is CASSTGQSSYNEQFF.

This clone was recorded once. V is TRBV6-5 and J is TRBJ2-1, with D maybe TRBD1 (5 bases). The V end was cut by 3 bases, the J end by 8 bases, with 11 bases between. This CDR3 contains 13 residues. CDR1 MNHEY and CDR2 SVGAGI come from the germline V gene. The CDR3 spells CASSYLGVDEQFF. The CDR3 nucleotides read TGTGCCAGCAGTTATTTAGGGGTCGATGAGCAGTTCTTC.

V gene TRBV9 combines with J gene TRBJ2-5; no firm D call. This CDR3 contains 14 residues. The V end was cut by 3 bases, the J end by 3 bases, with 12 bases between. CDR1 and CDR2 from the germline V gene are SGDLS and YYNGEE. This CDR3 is CASSDPRREETQYF. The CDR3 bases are TGTGCCAGCAGCGACCCGAGGAGAGAAGAGACCCAGTACTTC.

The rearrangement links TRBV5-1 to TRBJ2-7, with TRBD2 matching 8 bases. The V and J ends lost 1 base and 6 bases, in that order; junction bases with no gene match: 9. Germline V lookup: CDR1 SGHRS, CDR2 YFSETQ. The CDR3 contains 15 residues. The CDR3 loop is CASSLSSGGGGEQYF. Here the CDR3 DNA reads TGCGCCAGCAGCTTGTCCAGCGGGGGAGGAGGCGAGCAGTACTTC.

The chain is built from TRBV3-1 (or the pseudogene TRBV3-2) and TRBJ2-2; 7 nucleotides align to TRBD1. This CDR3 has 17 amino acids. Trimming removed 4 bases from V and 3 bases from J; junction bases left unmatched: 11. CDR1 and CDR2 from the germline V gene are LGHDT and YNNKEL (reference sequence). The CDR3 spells CASSREGQVVDTGELFF. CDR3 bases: TGTGCCAGCAGCCGGGAAGGACAGGTTGTTGACACCGGGGAGCTGTTTTTT.

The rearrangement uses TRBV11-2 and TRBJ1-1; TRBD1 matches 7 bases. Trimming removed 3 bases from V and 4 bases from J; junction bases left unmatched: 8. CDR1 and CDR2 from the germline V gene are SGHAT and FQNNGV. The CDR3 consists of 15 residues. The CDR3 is CASSLGQGDSTEAFF. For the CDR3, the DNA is TGTGCCAGCAGCTTGGGTCAGGGGGATAGCACTGAAGCTTTCTTT.

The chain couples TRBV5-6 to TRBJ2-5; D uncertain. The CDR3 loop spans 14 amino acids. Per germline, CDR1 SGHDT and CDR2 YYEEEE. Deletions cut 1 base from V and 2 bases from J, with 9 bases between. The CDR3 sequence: CASSLMRNQETQYF. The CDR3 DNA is TGTGCCAGCAGCTTGATGCGGAATCAAGAGACCCAGTACTTC.

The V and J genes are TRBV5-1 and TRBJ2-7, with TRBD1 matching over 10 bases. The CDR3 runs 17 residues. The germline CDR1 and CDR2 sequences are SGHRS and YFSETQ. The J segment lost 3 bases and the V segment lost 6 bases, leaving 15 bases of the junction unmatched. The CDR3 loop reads CASILRSGQGDLYEQYF. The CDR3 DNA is TGCGCCAGCATCCTTAGATCAGGACAGGGGGATCTCTACGAGCAGTACTTC.

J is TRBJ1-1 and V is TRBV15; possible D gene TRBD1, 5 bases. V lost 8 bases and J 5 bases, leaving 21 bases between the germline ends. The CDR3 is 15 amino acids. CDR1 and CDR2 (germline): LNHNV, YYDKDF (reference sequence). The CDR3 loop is CATQWQGILWTEAFF. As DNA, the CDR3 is TGTGCCACCCAGTGGCAGGGCATACTTTGGACTGAAGCTTTCTTT.

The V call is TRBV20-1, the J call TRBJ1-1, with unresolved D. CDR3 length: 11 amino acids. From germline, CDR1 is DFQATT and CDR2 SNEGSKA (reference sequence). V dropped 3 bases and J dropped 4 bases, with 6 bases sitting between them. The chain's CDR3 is CSASFSTEAFF. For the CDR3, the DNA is TGCAGTGCTAGCTTCAGCACTGAAGCTTTCTTT.

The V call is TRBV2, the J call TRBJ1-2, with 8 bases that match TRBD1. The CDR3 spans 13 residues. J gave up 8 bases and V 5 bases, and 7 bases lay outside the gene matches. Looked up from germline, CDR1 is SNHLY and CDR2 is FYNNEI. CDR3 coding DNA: TGTGCCAGCAGTCGGACAGGGCTGCGGGGCTACACCTTC. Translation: CASSRTGLRGYTF. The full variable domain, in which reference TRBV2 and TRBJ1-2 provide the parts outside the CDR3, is EPEVTQTPSHQVTQMGQEVILRCVPISNHLYFYWYRQILGQKVEFLVSFYNNEISEKSEIFDDQFSVERPDGSNFTLKIRSTKLEDSAMYFCASSRTGLRGYTFGSGTRLTVV.

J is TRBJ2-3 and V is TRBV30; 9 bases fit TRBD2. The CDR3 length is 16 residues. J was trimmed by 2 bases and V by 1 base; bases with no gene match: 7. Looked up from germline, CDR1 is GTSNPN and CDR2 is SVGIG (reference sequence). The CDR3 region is CAWSALGGGDTDTQYF. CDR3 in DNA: TGTGCCTGGAGTGCCCTGGGCGGGGGGGACACAGATACGCAGTATTTT.

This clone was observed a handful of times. The CDR3 sequence is CSVKRDRVNTEAFF. CDR3 nucleotides: TGCAGCGTTAAGAGGGACAGGGTGAACACTGAAGCTTTCTTT. This chain uses TRBV29-1 with TRBJ1-1; TRBD1 matches 9 bases. CDR3 size: 14 residues. V was clipped by 5 bases and J by 0 bases; unmatched bases: 4. Per the germline V gene, CDR1 is SQVTM and CDR2 is ANQGSEA.

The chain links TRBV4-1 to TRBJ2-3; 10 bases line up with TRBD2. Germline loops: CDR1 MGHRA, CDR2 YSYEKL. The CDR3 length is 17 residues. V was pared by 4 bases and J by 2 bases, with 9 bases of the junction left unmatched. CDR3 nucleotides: TGCGCCAGCAGCCCAGGCCGGACTAGCGGAAACACAGATACGCAGTATTTT. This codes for CASSPGRTSGNTDTQYF.